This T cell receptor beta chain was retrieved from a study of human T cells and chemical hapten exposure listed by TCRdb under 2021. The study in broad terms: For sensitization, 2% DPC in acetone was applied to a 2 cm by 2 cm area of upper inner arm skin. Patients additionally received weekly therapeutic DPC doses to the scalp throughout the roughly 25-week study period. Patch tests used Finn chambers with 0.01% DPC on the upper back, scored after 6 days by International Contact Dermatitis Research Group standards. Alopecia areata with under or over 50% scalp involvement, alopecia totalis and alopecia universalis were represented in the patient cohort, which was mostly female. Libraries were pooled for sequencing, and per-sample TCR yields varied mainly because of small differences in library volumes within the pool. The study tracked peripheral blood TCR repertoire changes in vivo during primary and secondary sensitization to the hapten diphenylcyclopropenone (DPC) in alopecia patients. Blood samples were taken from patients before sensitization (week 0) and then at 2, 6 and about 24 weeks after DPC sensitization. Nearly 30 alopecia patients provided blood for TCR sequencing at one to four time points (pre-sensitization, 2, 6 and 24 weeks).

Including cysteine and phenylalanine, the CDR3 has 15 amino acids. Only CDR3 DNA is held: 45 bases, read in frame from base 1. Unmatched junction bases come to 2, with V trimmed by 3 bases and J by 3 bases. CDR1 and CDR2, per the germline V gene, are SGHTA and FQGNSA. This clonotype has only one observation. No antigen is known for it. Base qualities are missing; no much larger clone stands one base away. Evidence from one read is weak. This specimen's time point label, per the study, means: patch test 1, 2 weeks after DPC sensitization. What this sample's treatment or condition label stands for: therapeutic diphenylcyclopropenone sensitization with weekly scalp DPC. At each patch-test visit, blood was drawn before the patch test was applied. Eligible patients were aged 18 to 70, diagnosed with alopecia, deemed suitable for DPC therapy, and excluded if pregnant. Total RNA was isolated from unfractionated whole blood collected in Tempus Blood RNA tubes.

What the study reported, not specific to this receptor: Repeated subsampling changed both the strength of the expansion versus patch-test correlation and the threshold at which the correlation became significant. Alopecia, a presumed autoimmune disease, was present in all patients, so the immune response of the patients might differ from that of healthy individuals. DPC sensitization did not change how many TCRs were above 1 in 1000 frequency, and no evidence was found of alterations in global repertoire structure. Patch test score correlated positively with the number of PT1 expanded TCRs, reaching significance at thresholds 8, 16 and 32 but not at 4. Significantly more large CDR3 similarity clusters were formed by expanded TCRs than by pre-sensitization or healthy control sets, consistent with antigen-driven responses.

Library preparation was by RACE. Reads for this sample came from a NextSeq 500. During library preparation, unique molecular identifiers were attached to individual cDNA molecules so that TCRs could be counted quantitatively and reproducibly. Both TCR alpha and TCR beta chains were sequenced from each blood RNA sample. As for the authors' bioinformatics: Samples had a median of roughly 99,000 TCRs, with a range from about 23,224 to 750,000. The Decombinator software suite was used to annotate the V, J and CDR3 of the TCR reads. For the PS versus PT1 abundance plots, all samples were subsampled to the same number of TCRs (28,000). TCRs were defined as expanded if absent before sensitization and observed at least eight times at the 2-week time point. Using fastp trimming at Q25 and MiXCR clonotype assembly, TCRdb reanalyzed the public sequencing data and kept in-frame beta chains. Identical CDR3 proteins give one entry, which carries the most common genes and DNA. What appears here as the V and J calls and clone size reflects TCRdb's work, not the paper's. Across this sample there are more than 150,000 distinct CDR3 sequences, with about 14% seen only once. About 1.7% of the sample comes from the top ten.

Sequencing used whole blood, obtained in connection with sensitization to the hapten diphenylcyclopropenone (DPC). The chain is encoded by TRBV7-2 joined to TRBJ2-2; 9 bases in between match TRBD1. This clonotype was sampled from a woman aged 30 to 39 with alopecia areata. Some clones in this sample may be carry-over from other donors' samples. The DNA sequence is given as TGTGCCAGCAGCTTTACAGGGGGCTACACCGGGGAGCTGTTTTTT. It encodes CASSFTGGYTGELFF.